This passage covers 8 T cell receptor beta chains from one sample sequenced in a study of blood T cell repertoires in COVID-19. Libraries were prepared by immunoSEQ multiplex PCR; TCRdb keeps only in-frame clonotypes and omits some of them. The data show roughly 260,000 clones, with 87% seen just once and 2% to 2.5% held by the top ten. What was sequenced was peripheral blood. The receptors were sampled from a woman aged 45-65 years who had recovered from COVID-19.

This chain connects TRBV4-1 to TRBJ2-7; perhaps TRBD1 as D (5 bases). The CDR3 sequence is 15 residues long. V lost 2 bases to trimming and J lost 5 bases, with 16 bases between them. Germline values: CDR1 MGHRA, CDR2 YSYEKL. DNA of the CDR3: TGCGCCAGCAGCCAACGATCCCCCCAGGGTAACGAGCAGTACTTC. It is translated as CASSQRSPQGNEQYF.

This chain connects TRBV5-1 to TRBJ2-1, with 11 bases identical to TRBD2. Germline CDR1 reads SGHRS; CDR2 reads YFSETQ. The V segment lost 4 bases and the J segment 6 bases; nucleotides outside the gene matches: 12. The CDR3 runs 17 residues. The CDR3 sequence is CASSTGTSGTQSNEQFF. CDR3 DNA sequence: TGCGCCAGCAGCACAGGGACTAGCGGTACCCAGTCCAATGAGCAGTTCTTC.

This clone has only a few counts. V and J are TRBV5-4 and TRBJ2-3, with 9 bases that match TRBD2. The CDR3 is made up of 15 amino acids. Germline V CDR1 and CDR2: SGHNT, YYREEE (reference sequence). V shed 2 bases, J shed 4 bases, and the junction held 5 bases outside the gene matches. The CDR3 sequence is CASSFNAGGPDTQYF. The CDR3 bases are TGTGCCAGCAGCTTTAACGCGGGGGGGCCAGATACGCAGTATTTT.

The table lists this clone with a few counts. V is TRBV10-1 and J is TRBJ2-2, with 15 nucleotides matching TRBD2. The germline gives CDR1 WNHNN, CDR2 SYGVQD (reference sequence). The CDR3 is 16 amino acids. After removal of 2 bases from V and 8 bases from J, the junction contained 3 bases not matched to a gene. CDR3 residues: CASSEPGLAGGGELFF. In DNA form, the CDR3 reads TGCGCCAGCAGTGAGCCGGGACTAGCGGGAGGTGGGGAGCTGTTTTTT.

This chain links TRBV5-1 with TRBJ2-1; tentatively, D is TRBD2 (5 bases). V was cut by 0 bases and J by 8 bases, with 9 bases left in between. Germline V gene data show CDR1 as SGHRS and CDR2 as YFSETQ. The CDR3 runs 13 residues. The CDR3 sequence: CASSLAGNHEQFF. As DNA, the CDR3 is TGCGCCAGCAGCTTGGCGGGAAACCATGAGCAGTTCTTC.

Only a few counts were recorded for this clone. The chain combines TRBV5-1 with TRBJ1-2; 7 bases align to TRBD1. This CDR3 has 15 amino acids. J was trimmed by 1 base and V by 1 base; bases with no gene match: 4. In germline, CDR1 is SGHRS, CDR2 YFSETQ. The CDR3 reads CASSLRGQNNYGYTF. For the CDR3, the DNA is TGCGCCAGCAGCTTGCGGGGACAGAATAACTATGGCTACACCTTC.

CDR3 sequence: CASRPLDSLYGYTF. DNA for the CDR3: TGCGCCAGCAGACCACTGGACAGCCTCTATGGCTACACCTTC. The rearrangement uses TRBV10-1 and TRBJ1-2; maybe TRBD1 (6 bases). Germline V gives CDR1 WNHNN, CDR2 SYGVQD (reference sequence). With 6 bases removed from V and 4 bases from J, the gap between germline ends came to 15 bases. The CDR3 consists of 14 residues.

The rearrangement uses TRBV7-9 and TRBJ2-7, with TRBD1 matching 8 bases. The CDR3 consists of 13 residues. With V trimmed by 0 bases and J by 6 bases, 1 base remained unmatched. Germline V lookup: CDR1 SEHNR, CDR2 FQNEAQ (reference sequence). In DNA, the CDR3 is TGTGCCAGCAGCTTAGCACAGGGGGTCGAGCAGTACTTC. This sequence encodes CASSLAQGVEQYF. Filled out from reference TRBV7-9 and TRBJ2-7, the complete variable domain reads DTGVSQNPRHKITKRGQNVTFRCDPISEHNRLYWYRQTLGQGPEFLTYFQNEAQLEKSRLLSDRFSAERPKGSFSTLEIQRTEQGDSAMYLCASSLAQGVEQYFGPGTRLTVT.